These T cell receptor beta chains were read from a single sample in a study of cytomegalovirus exposure and HLA in healthy donors. Assay: immunoSEQ multiplex PCR; the TCRdb copy retains only in-frame clones and omits some. The data contain around 140,000 clones, over 65% of them singletons. The sequenced sample consisted of PBMCs. These receptors came from a man in his forties in good health and CMV-seropositive. The CDR3 runs from the conserved cysteine through the conserved F or W. The D gene is left open where the match is weak. Not all rows give a size; the values are once, few, many and, for expanded clones, a class.

D gene,clone size,J gene,V gene,CDR3 DNA,CDR3 protein
TRBD2,.,TRBJ2-7,TRBV5-1,TGCGCCAGCAGCTCTGGTTTGACTAGCAGCAGCTACGAGCAGTACTTC,CASSSGLTSSSYEQYF
.,.,TRBJ1-3,TRBV19,TGTGCCAGTAGCCTGACAGATACCTCTGGAAACACCATATATTTT,CASSLTDTSGNTIYF
.,once,TRBJ1-2,TRBV28,TGTGCCAGCCGTTTAGGAGCTAACTATGGCTACACCTTC,CASRLGANYGYTF
.,.,TRBJ2-3,TRBV4-3,TGCGCCAGCAGCCAAACTAGTTTCACAGATACGCAGTATTTT,CASSQTSFTDTQYF
TRBD2,.,TRBJ2-1,TRBV29-1,TGCAGCGCCCGACTAGCGGGATCCTACAATGAGCAGTTCTTC,CSARLAGSYNEQFF
.,.,TRBJ2-6,TRBV29-1,TGCAGCGTTGATGAGGGCGGCTCTGGGGCCAACGTCCTGACTTTC,CSVDEGGSGANVLTF
TRBD2,.,TRBJ2-5,TRBV5-4,TGTGCCAGCAGCTTAACTAGCGGGAGACAAGAGACCCAGTACTTC,CASSLTSGRQETQYF
.,once,TRBJ2-1,TRBV2,TGTGCCAGCAGCGCAGACAATGAGCAGTTCTTC,CASSADNEQFF
.,.,TRBJ2-7,TRBV18,TGTGCCAGCTCACCACCGCAGTCCTACGAGCAGTACTTC,CASSPPQSYEQYF
TRBD2,.,TRBJ2-3,TRBV6-4,TGTGCCAGCAGCGATGGGCGGGAGATTAGCACAGATACGCAGTATTTT,CASSDGREISTDTQYF
.,once,TRBJ2-1,TRBV5-6,TGTGCCAGCAGCTTGGGGACTACGAATGAGCAGTTCTTC,CASSLGTTNEQFF
TRBD1,.,TRBJ1-6,TRBV5-1,TGCGCCAGCAGCTTAGGGACAGAGGCAGCACCCCTCCACTTT,CASSLGTEAAPLHF
.,.,TRBJ2-7,TRBV7-3,TGTGCCAGCAGCTTAAACGCAGGTTCCCACGAGCAGTACTTC,CASSLNAGSHEQYF
TRBD1,.,TRBJ2-7,TRBV20-1,TGCAGTGCCGACAGGGGGCGAGAGCAGTACTTC,CSADRGREQYF
TRBD1,.,TRBJ1-3,TRBV7-2,TGTGCCAGCAGCTTAGTTGGACCGGGACAGGGGAACACCATATATTTT,CASSLVGPGQGNTIYF
.,.,TRBJ2-1,TRBV7-8,TGTGCCACCTCACTGTCGCGAGACAATGAGCAGTTCTTC,CATSLSRDNEQFF
TRBD1,.,TRBJ1-1,TRBV7-9,TGTGCCACCAGAGACAGGGGGCTTGTTAGGCGGGAAGCTTTCTTT,CATRDRGLVRREAFF
.,.,TRBJ2-7,TRBV20-1,TGCAGTGCCAAGACTAGAAGCGAGCAGTACTTC,CSAKTRSEQYF
TRBD2,.,TRBJ2-5,TRBV5-4,TGTGCCAGCAGCCCAGGGACTAGCCCCCTTCCCCAGTACTTC,CASSPGTSPLPQYF
.,once,TRBJ1-4,TRBV29-1,TGCAGCGCCCGTCGGGGTGCTAATGAAAAACTGTTTTTT,CSARRGANEKLFF
.,.,TRBJ2-7,TRBV10-3,TGTGCCATCAGCAGCGGGCCCGTGGGGGAGCAGTACTTC,CAISSGPVGEQYF
TRBD1,.,TRBJ1-1,TRBV28,TGTGCCAGCAGTCCGGGACAGAGCTTTGAAGCTTTCTTT,CASSPGQSFEAFF
.,.,TRBJ1-1,TRBV29-1,TGCAGCGTTGTTGTATCTGAAGCTTTCTTT,CSVVVSEAFF
.,.,TRBJ2-7,TRBV21-1,TGTGCCAGCAGCAAAGGGACAAGCGGGTACGAGCAGTACTTC,CASSKGTSGYEQYF
.,once,TRBJ2-7,TRBV7-9,TGCGCCAGCAGCCAAGATTGGGGGGGCGGCTCCTACGAGCAGTACTTC,CASSQDWGGGSYEQYF
TRBD1,.,TRBJ2-2,TRBV5-4,TGTGCCAGCAGGTGGGACAGGCGCACCGGGGAGCTGTTTTTT,CASRWDRRTGELFF
.,.,TRBJ1-1,TRBV6-5,TGTGCCAGCAGTTACTCGGGGGGTCGTCGTGAAGCTTTCTTT,CASSYSGGRREAFF
.,.,TRBJ2-2,TRBV4-3,TGCGCCAGCAGCCAAGATCTACCAGGGCAGGACAACACCGGGGAGCTGTTTTTT,CASSQDLPGQDNTGELFF
.,.,TRBJ2-3,TRBV7-8,TGTGCCAGCAGCATCCCCGGGGGAGATACGCAGTATTTT,CASSIPGGDTQYF
.,.,TRBJ1-5,TRBV4-3,TGCGCCAGCAGCCAAGATCAACTTAGCAATCAGCCCCAGCATTTT,CASSQDQLSNQPQHF
TRBD1,few,TRBJ1-1,TRBV18,TGTGCCAGCTCACCACTGTGGACAGGGGGCGAGAACACTGAAGCTTTCTTT,CASSPLWTGGENTEAFF
.,.,TRBJ2-7,TRBV14,TGTGCCAGCAGCCAAGTTCTAACGGTCCCCTGGGAGCAGTACTTC,CASSQVLTVPWEQYF
.,.,TRBJ1-3,TRBV18,TGTGCCAGCTCACCATCAGGGGATGGAAACACCATATATTTT,CASSPSGDGNTIYF
.,once,TRBJ2-7,TRBV29-1,TGCAGCGCCTGCGAAAGCTCCTACGAGCAGTACTTC,CSACESSYEQYF
.,.,TRBJ2-3,TRBV27,TGTGCCAGCAGTAGGCAGGGGTCAGATACGCAGTATTTT,CASSRQGSDTQYF
TRBD1,once,TRBJ1-1,TRBV19,TGTGCCAGTAGCCAACGACAGGGAGAAGCTTTCTTT,CASSQRQGEAFF
.,once,TRBJ2-2,TRBV7-9,TGTGCCAGCAGCTTAGGATCCTCTAGAAACACCGGGGAGCTGTTTTTT,CASSLGSSRNTGELFF
.,.,TRBJ2-6,TRBV27,TGTGCCAGCAAGGCCCAGGGTCTTATTAGATCTGGGGCCAACGTCCTGACTTTC,CASKAQGLIRSGANVLTF
.,.,TRBJ2-3,TRBV4-2,TGTGCCAGCAGCCCACACGTCAGACAGGACACGCAGTATTTT,CASSPHVRQDTQYF
TRBD2,.,TRBJ2-7,TRBV7-2,TGTGCCAGCAGCTCACTAGCGGGAGGTAGCGAGCAGTACTTC,CASSSLAGGSEQYF
.,.,TRBJ2-5,TRBV5-1,TGCGCCAGCAGCACCCTAGACGGGGAAGAGACCCAGTACTTC,CASSTLDGEETQYF
TRBD1,few,TRBJ2-7,TRBV5-5,TGTGCCAGCAGCACTCGGACAGGGCTGGCCTACGAGCAGTACTTC,CASSTRTGLAYEQYF
TRBD1,.,TRBJ2-5,TRBV5-1,TGCGCCGGCCGGGACAGGGAAGAGACCCAGTACTTC,CAGRDREETQYF
.,.,TRBJ2-5,TRBV5-1,TGCGCCAGCAGCTTACAGGGCCAACAAGAGACCCAGTACTTC,CASSLQGQQETQYF
TRBD2,.,TRBJ2-7,TRBV5-4,TGTGCCAGCAGCGTTGGACTAGCGGGAGGATCCTACGAGCAGTACTTC,CASSVGLAGGSYEQYF
.,.,TRBJ1-3,TRBV19,TGTGCCAGTAGTCCTCGGGGTGGCTCTGGAAACACCATATATTTT,CASSPRGGSGNTIYF
TRBD1,.,TRBJ2-7,TRBV10-3,TGTGCCATCAGTGAGCGGCAGGGGGCCTACGAGCAGTACTTC,CAISERQGAYEQYF
.,.,TRBJ1-2,TRBV27,TGTGCCAGCGCTCGACAGACCCTAACTGGCTATGGCTACACCTTC,CASARQTLTGYGYTF
.,.,TRBJ1-2,TRBV2,TGTGCCAGTTCTTCGGCGGAGCGAATACATGGCTACACCTTC,CASSSAERIHGYTF
.,.,TRBJ1-2,TRBV10-3,TGTGCCATCAGCCTCCGGGACACCGAGGGGTATGGCTACACCTTC,CAISLRDTEGYGYTF
TRBD1,.,TRBJ1-3,TRBV5-6,TGTGCCAGCAGCTGGGGACAGCCCGGCTCTGGAAACACCATATATTTT,CASSWGQPGSGNTIYF
TRBD2,.,TRBJ2-7,TRBV28,TGTGCCAGCAGTTTAATCCCCTTTTTGGCTAGCGGGAGTTTCAACGAGCAGTACTTC,CASSLIPFLASGSFNEQYF
.,.,TRBJ2-7,TRBV7-2,TGTGCCAGCAGCCTCCCCCTCGGACTATCCTACGAGCAGTACTTC,CASSLPLGLSYEQYF
TRBD2,.,TRBJ2-1,TRBV5-6,TGTGCCAGCATTGGACTAGGAGGGAGTGAGGAGCAGTTCTTC,CASIGLGGSEEQFF